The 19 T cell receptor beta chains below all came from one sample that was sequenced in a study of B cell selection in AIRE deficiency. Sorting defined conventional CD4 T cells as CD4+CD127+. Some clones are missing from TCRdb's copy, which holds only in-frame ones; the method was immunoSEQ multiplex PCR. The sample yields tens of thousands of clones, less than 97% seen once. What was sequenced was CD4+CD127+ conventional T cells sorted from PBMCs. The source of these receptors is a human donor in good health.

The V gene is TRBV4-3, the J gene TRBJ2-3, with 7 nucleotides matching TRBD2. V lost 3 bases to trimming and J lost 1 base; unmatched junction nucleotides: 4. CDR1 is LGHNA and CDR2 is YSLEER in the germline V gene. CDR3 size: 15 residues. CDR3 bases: TGCGCCAGCAGCCAGAGCGGGGTTGGCACAGATACGCAGTATTTT. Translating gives CASSQSGVGTDTQYF.

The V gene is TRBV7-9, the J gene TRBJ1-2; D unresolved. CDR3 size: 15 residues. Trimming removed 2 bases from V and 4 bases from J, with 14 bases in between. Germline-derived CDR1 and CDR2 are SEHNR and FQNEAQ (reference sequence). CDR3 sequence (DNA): TGTGCCAGCAGCTTATCATCGAGGTCGGCCTATGGCTACACCTTC. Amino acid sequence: CASSLSSRSAYGYTF.

CDR3 region: CASSAGTSGNTGELFF. DNA of the CDR3: TGCGCCAGCAGCGCCGGGACTAGCGGAAACACCGGGGAGCTGTTTTTT. The chain couples TRBV4-3 to TRBJ2-2; 11 bases fit TRBD2. With 5 bases clipped from V and 2 bases from J, the junction kept 4 bases outside the gene matches. The CDR3 contains 16 residues. CDR1 and CDR2 from the germline V gene are LGHNA and YSLEER.

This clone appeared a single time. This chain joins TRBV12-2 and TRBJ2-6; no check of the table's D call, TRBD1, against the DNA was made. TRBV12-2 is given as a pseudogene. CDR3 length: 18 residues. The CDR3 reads CASRLARTGGTGANVLTF. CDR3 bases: TGTGCAAGTCGCTTAGCGAGGACAGGGGGTACCGGGGCCAACGTCCTGACTTTC.

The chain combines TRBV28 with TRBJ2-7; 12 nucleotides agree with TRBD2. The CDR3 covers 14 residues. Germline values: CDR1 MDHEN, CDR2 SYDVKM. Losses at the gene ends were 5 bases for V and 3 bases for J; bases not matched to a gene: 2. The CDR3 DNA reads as TGTGCCAGCAGTCGGACTAGCGGGATCTACGAGCAGTACTTC. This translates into CASSRTSGIYEQYF.

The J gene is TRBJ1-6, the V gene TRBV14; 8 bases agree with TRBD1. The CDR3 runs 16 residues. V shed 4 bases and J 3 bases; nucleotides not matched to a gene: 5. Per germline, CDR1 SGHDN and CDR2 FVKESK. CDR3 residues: CASSLLDRGYNSPLHF. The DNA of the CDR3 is TGTGCCAGCAGCCTACTCGACAGGGGCTATAATTCACCCCTCCACTTT.

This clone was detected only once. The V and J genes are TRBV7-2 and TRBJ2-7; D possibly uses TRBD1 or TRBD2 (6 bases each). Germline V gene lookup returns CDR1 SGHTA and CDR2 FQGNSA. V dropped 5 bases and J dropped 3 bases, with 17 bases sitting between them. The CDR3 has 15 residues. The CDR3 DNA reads TGTGCCAGCAGCAAACGAGGAGGGGGGAACTACGAGCAGTACTTC. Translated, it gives CASSKRGGGNYEQYF.

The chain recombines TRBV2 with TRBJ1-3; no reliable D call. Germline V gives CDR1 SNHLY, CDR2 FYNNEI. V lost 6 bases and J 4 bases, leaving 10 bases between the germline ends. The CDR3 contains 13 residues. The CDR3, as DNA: TGTGCCAGCAGGACCCTGGGAGGAAACACCATATATTTT. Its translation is CASRTLGGNTIYF.

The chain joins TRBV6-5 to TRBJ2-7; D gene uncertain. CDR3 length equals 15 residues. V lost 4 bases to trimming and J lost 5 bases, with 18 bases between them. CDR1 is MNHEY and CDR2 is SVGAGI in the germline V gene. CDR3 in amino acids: CASSSSAYSFDEQYF. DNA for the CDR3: TGTGCCAGCAGTTCATCGGCCTATTCTTTCGACGAGCAGTACTTC.

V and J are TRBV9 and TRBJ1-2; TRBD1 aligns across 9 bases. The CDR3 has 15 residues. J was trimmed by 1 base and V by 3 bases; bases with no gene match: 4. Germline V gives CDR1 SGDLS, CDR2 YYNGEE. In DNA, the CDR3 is TGTGCCAGCAGCGCCCGACAGGGGGGTAACTATGGCTACACCTTC. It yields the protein CASSARQGGNYGYTF.

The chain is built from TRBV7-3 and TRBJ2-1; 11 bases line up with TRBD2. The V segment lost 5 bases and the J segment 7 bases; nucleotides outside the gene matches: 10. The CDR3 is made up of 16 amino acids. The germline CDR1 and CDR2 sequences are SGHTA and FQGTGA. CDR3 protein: CASSLTGTSGTNEQFF. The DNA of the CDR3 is TGTGCCAGCAGCCTTACCGGGACTAGCGGAACTAATGAGCAGTTCTTC.

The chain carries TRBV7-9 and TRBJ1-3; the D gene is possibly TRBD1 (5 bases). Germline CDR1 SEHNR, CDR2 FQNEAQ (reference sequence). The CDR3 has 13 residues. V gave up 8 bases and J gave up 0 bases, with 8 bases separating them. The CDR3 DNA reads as TGTGCCAGCCAGGGCTCCTCTGGAAACACCATATATTTT. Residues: CASQGSSGNTIYF. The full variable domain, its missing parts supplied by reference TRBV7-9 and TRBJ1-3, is DTGVSQNPRHKITKRGQNVTFRCDPISEHNRLYWYRQTLGQGPEFLTYFQNEAQLEKSRLLSDRFSAERPKGSFSTLEIQRTEQGDSAMYLCASQGSSGNTIYFGEGSWLTVV.

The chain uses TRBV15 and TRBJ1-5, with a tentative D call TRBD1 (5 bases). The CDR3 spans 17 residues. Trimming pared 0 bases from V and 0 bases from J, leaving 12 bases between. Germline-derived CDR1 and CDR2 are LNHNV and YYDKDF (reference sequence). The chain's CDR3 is CATSREAGHDSNQPQHF. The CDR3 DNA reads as TGTGCCACCAGCAGAGAGGCGGGGCACGATAGCAATCAGCCCCAGCATTTT.

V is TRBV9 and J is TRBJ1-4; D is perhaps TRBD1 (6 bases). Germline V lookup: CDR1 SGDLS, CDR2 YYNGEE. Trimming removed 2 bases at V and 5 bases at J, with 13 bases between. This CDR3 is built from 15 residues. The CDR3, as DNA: TGTGCCAGCAGCGTGGGGGCAGGGCCAAATGAAAAACTGTTTTTT. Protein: CASSVGAGPNEKLFF. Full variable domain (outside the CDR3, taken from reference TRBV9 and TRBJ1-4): DSGVTQTPKHLITATGQRVTLRCSPRSGDLSVYWYQQSLDQGLQFLIQYYNGEERAKGNILERFSAQQFPDLHSELNLSSLELGDSALYFCASSVGAGPNEKLFFGSGTQLSVL.

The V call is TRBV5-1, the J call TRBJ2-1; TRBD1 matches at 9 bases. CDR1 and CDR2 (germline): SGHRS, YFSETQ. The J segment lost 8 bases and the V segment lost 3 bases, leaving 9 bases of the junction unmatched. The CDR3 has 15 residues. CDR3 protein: CASSSTWTGVDEQFF. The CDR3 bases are TGCGCCAGCAGCTCAACATGGACAGGGGTGGATGAGCAGTTCTTC. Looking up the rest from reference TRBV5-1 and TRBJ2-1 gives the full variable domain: KAGVTQTPRYLIKTRGQQVTLSCSPISGHRSVSWYQQTPGQGLQFLFEYFSETQRNKGNFPGRFSGRQFSNSRSEMNVSTLELGDSALYLCASSSTWTGVDEQFFGPGTRLTVL.

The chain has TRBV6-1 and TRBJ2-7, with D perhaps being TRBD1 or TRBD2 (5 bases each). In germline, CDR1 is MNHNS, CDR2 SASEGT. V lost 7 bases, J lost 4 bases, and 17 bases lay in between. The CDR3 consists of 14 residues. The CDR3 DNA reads TGTGCCAGCAAGTCCCGGGACCCACCTTACGAGCAGTACTTC. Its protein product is CASKSRDPPYEQYF.

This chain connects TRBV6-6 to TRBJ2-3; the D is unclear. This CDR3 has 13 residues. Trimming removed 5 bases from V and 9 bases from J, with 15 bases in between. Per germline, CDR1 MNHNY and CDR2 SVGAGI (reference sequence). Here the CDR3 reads CASSPNGIETQYF. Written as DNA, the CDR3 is TGTGCCAGCAGTCCCAACGGCATAGAGACGCAGTATTTT.

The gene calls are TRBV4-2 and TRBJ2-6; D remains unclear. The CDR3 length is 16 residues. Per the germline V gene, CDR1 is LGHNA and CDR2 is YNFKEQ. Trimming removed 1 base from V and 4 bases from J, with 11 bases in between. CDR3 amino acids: CASSQVVAQGANVLTF. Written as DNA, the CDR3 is TGTGCCAGCAGCCAAGTAGTCGCCCAGGGGGCCAACGTCCTGACTTTC.

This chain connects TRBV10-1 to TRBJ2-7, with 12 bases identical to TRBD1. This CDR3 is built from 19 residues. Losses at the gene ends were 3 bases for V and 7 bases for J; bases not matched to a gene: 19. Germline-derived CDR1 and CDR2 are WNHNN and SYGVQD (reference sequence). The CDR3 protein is CASSDDSGTGGPSVREQYF. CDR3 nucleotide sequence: TGCGCCAGCAGTGATGATTCCGGGACAGGGGGCCCGTCGGTGCGGGAGCAGTACTTC.